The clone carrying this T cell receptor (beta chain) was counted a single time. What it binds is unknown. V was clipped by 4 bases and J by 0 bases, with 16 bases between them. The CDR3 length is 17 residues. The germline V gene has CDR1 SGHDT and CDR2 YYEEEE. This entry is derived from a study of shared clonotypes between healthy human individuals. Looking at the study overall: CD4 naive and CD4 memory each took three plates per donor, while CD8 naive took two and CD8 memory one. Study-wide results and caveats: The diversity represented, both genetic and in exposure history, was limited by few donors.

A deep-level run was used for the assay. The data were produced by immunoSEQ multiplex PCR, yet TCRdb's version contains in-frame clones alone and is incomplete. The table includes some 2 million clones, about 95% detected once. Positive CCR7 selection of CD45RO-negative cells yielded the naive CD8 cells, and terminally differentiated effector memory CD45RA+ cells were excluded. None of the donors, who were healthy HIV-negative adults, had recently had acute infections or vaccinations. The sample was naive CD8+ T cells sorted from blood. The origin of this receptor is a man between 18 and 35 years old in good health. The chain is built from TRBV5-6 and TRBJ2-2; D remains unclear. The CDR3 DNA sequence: TGTGCCAGCAGCCCTGGTGGGGTTCCCGCGAACACCGGGGAGCTGTTTTTT. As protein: CASSPGGVPANTGELFF.